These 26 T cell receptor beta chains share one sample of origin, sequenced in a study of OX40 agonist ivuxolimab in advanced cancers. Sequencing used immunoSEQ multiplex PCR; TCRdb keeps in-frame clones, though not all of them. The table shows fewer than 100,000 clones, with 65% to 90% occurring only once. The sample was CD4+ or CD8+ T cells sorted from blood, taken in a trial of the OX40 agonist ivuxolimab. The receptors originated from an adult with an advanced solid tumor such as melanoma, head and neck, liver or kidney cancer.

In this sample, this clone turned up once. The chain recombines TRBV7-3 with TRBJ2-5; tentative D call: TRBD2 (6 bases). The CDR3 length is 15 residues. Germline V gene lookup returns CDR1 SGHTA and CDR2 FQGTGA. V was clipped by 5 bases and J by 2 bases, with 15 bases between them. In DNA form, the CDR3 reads TGTGCCAGCAGCCAAATAGCGGCTCTTCAAGAGACCCAGTACTTC. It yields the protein CASSQIAALQETQYF.

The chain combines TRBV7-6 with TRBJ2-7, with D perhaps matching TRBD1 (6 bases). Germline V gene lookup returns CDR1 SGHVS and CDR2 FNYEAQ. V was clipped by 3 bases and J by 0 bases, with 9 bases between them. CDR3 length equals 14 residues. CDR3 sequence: CASSFGQHSYEQYF. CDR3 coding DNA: TGTGCCAGCAGCTTCGGACAGCACTCCTACGAGCAGTACTTC.

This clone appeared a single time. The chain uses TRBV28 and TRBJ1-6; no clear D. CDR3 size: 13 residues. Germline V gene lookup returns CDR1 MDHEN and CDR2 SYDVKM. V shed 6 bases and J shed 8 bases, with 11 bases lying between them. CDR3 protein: CASSRGEDSPLHF. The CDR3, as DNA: TGTGCCAGCAGCCGTGGGGAGGATTCACCCCTCCACTTT.

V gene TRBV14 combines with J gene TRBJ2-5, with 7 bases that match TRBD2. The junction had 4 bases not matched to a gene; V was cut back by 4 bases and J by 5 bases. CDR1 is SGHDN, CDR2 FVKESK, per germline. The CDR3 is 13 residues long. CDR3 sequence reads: CASSRGGWETQYF. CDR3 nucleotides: TGTGCCAGCAGCCGCGGGGGTTGGGAGACCCAGTACTTC.

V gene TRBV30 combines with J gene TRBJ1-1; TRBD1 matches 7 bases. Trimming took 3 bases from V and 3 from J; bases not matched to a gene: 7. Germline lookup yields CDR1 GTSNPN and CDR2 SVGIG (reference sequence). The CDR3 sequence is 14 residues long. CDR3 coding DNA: TGTGCCTGGAGGAGCAGGGGGTTATACACTGAAGCTTTCTTT. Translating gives CAWRSRGLYTEAFF.

The CDR3 DNA reads as TGCAGCGTTGAATTGCCCCCCGAGCAGTACTTC. Protein: CSVELPPEQYF. The chain is built from TRBV29-1 and TRBJ2-7; D unresolved. From germline, CDR1 is SQVTM and CDR2 ANQGSEA. Trimming left V 2 bases short and J 6 bases short, with 8 bases between. The CDR3 covers 11 residues.

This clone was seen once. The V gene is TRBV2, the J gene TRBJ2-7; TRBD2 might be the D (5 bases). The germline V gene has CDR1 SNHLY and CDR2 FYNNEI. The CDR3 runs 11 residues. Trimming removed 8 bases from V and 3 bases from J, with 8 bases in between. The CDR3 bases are TGTGCCAGCGGGAGTGGCTACGAGCAGTACTTC. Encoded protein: CASGSGYEQYF.

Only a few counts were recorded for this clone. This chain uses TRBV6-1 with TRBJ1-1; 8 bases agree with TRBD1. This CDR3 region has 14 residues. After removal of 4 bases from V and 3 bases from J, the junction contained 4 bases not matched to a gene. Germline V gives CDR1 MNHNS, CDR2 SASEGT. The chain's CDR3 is CASSVTGVYTEAFF. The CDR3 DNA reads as TGTGCCAGCAGTGTGACAGGGGTTTACACTGAAGCTTTCTTT.

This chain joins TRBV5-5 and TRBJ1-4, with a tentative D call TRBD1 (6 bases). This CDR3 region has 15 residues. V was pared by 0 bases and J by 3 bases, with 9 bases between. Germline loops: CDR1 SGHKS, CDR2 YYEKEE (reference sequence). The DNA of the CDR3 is TGTGCCAGCAGCTTGGCAGGGGCACCTAATGAAAAACTGTTTTTT. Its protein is CASSLAGAPNEKLFF.

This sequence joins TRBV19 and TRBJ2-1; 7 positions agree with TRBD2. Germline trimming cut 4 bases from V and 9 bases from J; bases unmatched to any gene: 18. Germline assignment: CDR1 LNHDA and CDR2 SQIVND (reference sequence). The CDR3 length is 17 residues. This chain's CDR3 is CASSRAGVLAPGGEQFF. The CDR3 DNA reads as TGTGCCAGTAGTAGGGCGGGAGTACTAGCCCCGGGTGGTGAGCAGTTCTTC.

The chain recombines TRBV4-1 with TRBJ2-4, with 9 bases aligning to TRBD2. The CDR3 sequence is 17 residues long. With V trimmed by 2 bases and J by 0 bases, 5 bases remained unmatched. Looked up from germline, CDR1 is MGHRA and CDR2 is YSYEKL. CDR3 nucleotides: TGCGCCAGCAGCCAACCCCTAGCGGGGTTAGCCAAAAACATTCAGTACTTC. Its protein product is CASSQPLAGLAKNIQYF.

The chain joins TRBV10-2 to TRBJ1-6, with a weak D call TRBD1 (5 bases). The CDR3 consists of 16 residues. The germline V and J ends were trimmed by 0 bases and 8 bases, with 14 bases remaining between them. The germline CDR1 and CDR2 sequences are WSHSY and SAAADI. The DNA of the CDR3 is TGCGCCAGCAGTGAGTCGCCAGGGCGATCCCATTCACCCCTCCACTTT. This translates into CASSESPGRSHSPLHF.

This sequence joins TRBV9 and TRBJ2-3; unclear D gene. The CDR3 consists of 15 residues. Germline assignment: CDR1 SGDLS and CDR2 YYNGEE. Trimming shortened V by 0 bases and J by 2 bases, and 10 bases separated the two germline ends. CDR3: CASSVDLGDTDTQYF. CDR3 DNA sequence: TGTGCCAGCAGCGTAGATCTAGGAGACACAGATACGCAGTATTTT.

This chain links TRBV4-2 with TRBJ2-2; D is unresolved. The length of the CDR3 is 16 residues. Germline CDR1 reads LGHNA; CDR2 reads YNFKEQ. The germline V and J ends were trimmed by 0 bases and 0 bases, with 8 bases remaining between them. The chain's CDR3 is CASSQDLYANTGELFF. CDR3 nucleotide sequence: TGTGCCAGCAGCCAAGACCTATACGCGAACACCGGGGAGCTGTTTTTT.

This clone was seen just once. The CDR3 DNA follows: TGTGCCAGCAGTCAGGGGGCCGCCTACGAGCAGTACTTC. This codes for CASSQGAAYEQYF. The chain carries TRBV6-8 and TRBJ2-7; 8 bases agree with TRBD1. Germline CDR1 is MNHGY and CDR2 is SAAAGT. V trimming: 5 bases; J trimming: 2 bases; junction bases outside the gene matches: 2. This CDR3 is 13 amino acids long.

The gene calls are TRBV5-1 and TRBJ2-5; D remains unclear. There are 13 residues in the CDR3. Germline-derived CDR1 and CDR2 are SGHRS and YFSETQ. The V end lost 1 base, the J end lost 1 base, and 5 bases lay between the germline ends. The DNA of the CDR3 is TGCGCCAGCAGCTTGATCCCCCAAGAGACCCAGTACTTC. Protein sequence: CASSLIPQETQYF.

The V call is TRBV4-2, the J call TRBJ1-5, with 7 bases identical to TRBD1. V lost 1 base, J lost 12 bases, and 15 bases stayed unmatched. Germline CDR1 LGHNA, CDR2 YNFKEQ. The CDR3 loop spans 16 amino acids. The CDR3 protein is CASSQAAAGGSHIQHF. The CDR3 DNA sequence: TGTGCCAGCAGCCAAGCCGCCGCAGGGGGTTCCCATATCCAGCATTTT.

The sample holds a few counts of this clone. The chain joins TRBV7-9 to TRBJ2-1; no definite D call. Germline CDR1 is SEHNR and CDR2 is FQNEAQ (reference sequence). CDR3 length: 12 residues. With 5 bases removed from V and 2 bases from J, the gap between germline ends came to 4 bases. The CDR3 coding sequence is TGTGCCAGCAGCAACCCCTACAATGAGCAGTTCTTC. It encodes CASSNPYNEQFF.

CDR3 amino acids: CASSPSSTQYF. CDR3 sequence (DNA): TGTGCCAGCAGCCCGAGTAGTACGCAGTATTTT. The gene calls are TRBV7-9 and TRBJ2-3; D unresolved. CDR1 is SEHNR, CDR2 FQNEAQ, per germline (reference sequence). This CDR3 contains 11 residues. Trimming shortened V by 5 bases and J by 8 bases, and 8 bases separated the two germline ends.

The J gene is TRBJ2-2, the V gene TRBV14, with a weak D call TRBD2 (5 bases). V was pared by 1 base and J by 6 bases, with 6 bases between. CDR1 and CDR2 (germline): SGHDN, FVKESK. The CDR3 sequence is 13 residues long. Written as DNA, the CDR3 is TGTGCCAGCAGCCAAGCACTAGCCGGGGAGCTGTTTTTT. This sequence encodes CASSQALAGELFF.

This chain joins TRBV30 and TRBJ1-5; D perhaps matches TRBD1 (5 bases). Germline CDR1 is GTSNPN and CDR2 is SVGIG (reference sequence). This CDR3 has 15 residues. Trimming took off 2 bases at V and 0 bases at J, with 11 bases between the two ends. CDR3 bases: TGTGCCTGGAGTCAAGGGGATTATAGCAATCAGCCCCAGCATTTT. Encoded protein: CAWSQGDYSNQPQHF.

CDR3 coding DNA: TGTGCCAGCAGCAAAGAACCGGGATCCGAGGCCCATGAGCAGTTCTTC. Translation gives CASSKEPGSEAHEQFF. J is TRBJ2-1 and V is TRBV21-1; TRBD2, the table's D call, lacks a check against the DNA. TRBV21-1 is listed as a pseudogene. The CDR3 is 16 amino acids.

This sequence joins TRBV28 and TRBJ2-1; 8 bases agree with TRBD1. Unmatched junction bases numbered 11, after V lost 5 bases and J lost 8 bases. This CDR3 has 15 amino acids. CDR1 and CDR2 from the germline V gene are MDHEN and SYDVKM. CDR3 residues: CASSTGQGRGDEQFF. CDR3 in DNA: TGTGCCAGCAGTACCGGACAGGGAAGAGGAGATGAGCAGTTCTTC.

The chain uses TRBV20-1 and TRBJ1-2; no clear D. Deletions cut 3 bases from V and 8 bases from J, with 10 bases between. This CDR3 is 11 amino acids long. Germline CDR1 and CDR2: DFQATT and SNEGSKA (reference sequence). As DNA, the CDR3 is TGCAGTGCTAGTCAGCCCCGGGGCTACACCTTC. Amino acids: CSASQPRGYTF.

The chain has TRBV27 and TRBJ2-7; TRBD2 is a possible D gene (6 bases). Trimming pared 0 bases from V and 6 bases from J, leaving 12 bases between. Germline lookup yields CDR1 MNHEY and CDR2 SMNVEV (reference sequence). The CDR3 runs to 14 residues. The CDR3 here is CASSLSLLAGEQYF. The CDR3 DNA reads TGTGCCAGCAGTTTATCTTTACTAGCTGGCGAGCAGTACTTC.

The CDR3 coding sequence is TGTGCCGTCGGTAGCGGGGGCGCCTACAATGAGCAGTTCTTC. Translation gives CAVGSGGAYNEQFF. The rearrangement joins TRBV6-5 to TRBJ2-1, with 9 bases identical to TRBD2. The V gene end was trimmed by 11 bases and the J gene end by 2 bases; junction bases not matched to a gene: 7. The CDR3 totals 14 residues. The germline CDR1 and CDR2 sequences are MNHEY and SVGAGI.